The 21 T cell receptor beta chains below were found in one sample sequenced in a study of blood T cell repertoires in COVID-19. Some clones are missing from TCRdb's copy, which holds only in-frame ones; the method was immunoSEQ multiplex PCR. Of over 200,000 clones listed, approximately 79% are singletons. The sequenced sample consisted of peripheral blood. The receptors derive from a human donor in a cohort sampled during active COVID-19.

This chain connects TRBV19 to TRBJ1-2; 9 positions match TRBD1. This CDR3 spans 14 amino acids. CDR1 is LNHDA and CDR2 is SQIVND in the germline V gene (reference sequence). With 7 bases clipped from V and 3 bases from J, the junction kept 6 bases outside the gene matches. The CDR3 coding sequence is TGTGCCAGTAACATACAGGGGGCAGACTATGGCTACACCTTC. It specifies CASNIQGADYGYTF.

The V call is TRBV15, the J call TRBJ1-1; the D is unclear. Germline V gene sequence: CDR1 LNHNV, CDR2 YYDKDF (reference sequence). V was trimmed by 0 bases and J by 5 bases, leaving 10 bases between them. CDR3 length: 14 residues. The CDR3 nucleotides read TGTGCCACCAGCAGAGAAAGAGGTAGGACTGAAGCTTTCTTT. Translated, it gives CATSRERGRTEAFF.

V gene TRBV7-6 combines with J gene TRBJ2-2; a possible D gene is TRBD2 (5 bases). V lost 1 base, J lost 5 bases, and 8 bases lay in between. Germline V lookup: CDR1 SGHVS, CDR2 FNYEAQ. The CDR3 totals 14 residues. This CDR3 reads CASSLEGATGELFF. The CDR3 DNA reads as TGTGCCAGCAGCTTAGAGGGAGCGACCGGGGAGCTGTTTTTT.

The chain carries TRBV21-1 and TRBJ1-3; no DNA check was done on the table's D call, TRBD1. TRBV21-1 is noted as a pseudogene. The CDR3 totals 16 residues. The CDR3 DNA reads TGTGCCAGCAGTAGGACAGTGTCGAGCTCTGGAAACACCATATATTTT. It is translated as CASSRTVSSSGNTIYF.

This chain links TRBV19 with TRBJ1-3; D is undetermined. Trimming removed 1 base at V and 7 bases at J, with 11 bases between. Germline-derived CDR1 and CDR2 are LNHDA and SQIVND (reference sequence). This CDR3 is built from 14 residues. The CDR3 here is CASSIASSGNTIYF. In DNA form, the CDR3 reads TGTGCCAGTAGTATAGCCTCCTCCGGGAACACCATATATTTT.

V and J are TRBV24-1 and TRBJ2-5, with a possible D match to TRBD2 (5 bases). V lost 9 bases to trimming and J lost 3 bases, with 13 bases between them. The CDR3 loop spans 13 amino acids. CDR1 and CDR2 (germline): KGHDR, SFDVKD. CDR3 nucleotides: TGTGCCACCGCCGTTTCAGCGGAAGAGACCCAGTACTTC. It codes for CATAVSAEETQYF.

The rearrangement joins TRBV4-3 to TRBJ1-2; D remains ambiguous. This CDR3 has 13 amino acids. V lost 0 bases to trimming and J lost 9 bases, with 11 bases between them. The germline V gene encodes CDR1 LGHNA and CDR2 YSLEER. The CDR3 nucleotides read TGCGCCAGCAGCCAAGATCGCGGATATCGCTACACCTTC. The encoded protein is CASSQDRGYRYTF.

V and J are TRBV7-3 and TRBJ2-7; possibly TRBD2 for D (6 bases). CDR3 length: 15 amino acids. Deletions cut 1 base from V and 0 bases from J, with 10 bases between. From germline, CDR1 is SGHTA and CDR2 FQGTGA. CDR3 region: CASSLIAESSYEQYF. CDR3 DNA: TGTGCCAGCAGCTTAATAGCGGAAAGCTCCTACGAGCAGTACTTC.

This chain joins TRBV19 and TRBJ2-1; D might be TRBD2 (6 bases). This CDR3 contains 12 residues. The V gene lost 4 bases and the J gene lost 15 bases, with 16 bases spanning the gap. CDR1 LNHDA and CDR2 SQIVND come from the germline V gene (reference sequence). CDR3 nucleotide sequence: TGTGCCAGTAGTACCACACTAGCTCCTAGGTTCTTC. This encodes CASSTTLAPRFF.

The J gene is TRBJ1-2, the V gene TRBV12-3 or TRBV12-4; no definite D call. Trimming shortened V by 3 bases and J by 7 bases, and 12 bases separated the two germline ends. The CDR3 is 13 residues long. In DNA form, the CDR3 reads TGTGCCAGCAGTTTTGTATCGGGATCTGGCTACACCTTC. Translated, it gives CASSFVSGSGYTF.

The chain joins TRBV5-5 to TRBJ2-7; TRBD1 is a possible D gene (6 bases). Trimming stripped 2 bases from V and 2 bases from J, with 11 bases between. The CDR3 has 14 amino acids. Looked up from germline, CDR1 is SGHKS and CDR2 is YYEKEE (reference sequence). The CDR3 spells CASSFWGTTYEQYF. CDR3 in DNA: TGTGCCAGCAGCTTCTGGGGGACAACCTACGAGCAGTACTTC. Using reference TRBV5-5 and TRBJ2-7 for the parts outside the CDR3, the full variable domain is DAGVTQSPTHLIKTRGQQVTLRCSPISGHKSVSWYQQVLGQGPQFIFQYYEKEERGRGNFPDRFSARQFPNYSSELNVNALLLGDSALYLCASSFWGTTYEQYFGPGTRLTVT.

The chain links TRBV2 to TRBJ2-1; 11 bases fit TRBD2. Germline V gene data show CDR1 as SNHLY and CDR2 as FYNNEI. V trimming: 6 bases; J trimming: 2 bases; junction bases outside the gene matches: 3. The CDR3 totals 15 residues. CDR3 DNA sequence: TGTGCCAGCAGACTAGCGGGAGTTACCTACAATGAGCAGTTCTTC. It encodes CASRLAGVTYNEQFF.

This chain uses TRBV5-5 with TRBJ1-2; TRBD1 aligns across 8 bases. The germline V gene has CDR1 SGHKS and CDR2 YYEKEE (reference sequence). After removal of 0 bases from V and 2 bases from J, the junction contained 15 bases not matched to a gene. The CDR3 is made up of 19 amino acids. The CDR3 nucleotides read TGTGCCAGCAGCTTGGACGGCAGGGGGCTATTGGCGGGGAACTATGGCTACACCTTC. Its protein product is CASSLDGRGLLAGNYGYTF. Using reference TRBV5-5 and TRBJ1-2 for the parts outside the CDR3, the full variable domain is DAGVTQSPTHLIKTRGQQVTLRCSPISGHKSVSWYQQVLGQGPQFIFQYYEKEERGRGNFPDRFSARQFPNYSSELNVNALLLGDSALYLCASSLDGRGLLAGNYGYTFGSGTRLTVV.

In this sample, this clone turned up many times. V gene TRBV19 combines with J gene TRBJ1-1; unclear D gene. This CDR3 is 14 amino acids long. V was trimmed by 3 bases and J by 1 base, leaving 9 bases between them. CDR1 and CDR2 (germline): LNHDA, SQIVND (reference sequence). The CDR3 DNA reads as TGTGCCAGTAGTATGGAGCGTAGGAACACTGAAGCTTTCTTT. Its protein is CASSMERRNTEAFF.

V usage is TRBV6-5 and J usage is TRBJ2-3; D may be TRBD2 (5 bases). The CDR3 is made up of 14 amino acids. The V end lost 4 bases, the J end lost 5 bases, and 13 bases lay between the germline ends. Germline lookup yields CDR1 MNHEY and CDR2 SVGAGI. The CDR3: CASSSRRGEDTQYF. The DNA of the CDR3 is TGTGCCAGCAGTTCCCGACGGGGAGAAGATACGCAGTATTTT.

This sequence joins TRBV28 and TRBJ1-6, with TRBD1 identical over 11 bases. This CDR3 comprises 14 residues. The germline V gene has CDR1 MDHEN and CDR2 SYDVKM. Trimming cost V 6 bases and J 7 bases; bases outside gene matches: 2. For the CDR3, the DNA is TGTGCCAGCAGGGGGACAGGGGGAAATTCACCCCTCCACTTT. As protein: CASRGTGGNSPLHF.

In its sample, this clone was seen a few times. Here the CDR3 reads CASSPPVLWNTEAFF. Written as DNA, the CDR3 is TGTGCCAGCAGCCCACCGGTCCTGTGGAACACTGAAGCTTTCTTT. This chain joins TRBV28 and TRBJ1-1; D gene ambiguous. Trimming pared 6 bases from V and 1 base from J, leaving 15 bases between. This CDR3 region has 15 residues. Germline V lookup: CDR1 MDHEN, CDR2 SYDVKM.

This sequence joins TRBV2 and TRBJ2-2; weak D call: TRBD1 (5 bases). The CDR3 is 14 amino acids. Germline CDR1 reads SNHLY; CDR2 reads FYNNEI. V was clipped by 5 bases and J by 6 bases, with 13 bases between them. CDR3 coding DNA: TGTGCCAGCAGTAATCTAGGGGCCGCCGGGGAGCTGTTTTTT. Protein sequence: CASSNLGAAGELFF.

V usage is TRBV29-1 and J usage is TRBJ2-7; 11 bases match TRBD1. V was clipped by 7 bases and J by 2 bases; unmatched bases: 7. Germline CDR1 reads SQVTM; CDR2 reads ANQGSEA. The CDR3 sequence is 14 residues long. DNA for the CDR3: TGCAGCGCTGCGGGGGACAGGGGGACCTACGAGCAGTACTTC. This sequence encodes CSAAGDRGTYEQYF.

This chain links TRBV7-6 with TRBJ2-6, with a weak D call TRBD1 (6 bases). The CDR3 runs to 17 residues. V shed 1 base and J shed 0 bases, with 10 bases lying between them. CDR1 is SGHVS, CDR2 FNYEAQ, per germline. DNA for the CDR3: TGTGCCAGCAGCTTAGTGGACAGCCGCTCTGGGGCCAACGTCCTGACTTTC. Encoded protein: CASSLVDSRSGANVLTF.

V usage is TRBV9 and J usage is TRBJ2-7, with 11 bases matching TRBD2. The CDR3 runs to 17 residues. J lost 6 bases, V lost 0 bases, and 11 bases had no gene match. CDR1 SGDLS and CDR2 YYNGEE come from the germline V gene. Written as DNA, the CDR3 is TGTGCCAGCAGCGTAGGCCAAGGTAGCGGGAGGGCCCGCGAGCAGTACTTC. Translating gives CASSVGQGSGRAREQYF.